The sequence of this T cell receptor (beta chain) was determined in a study of blood T cells in healthy people across ages. Primed by a sample-barcoded 5' primer and a J-beta primer mix, a second PCR proceeded for about 6 to 12 cycles. TCRdb analysed the 5' RACE reads with MiXCR anew, one entry per CDR3 protein. The sample yields approximately 960,000 distinct CDR3 sequences, 25% to 30% seen once. The CDR3 has 15 amino acids. With 1 base removed from V and 3 bases from J, the gap between germline ends came to 12 bases. Germline V gene sequence: CDR1 SGHTA, CDR2 FQGNSA. These data were also filed under a second study, of T cells of mothers and their children.

The sample taken for sequencing was blood. The chain employs TRBV7-2 and TRBJ2-5; a weak D match, TRBD1 (6 bases). This TCR came from a woman aged 35 to 49 in good health. The CDR3 spells CASSLDQGGKETQYF. The CDR3 DNA reads TGTGCCAGCAGCTTAGATCAAGGGGGAAAAGAGACCCAGTACTTC.